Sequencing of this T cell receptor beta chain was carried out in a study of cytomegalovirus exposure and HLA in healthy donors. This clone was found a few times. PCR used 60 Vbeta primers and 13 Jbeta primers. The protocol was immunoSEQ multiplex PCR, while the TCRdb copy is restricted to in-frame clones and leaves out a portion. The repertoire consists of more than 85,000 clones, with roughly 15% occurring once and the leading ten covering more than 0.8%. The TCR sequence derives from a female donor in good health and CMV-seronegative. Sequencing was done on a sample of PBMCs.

The CDR3 coding sequence is TGCAGCGTTGGCCTACAGGCGCCATTGGGGGAGCAGTACTTC. This sequence encodes CSVGLQAPLGEQYF. The chain links TRBV29-1 to TRBJ2-7, with D tentatively TRBD1 (5 bases). This CDR3 has 14 residues. In germline, CDR1 is SQVTM, CDR2 ANQGSEA. V dropped 4 bases and J dropped 7 bases, with 20 bases sitting between them.